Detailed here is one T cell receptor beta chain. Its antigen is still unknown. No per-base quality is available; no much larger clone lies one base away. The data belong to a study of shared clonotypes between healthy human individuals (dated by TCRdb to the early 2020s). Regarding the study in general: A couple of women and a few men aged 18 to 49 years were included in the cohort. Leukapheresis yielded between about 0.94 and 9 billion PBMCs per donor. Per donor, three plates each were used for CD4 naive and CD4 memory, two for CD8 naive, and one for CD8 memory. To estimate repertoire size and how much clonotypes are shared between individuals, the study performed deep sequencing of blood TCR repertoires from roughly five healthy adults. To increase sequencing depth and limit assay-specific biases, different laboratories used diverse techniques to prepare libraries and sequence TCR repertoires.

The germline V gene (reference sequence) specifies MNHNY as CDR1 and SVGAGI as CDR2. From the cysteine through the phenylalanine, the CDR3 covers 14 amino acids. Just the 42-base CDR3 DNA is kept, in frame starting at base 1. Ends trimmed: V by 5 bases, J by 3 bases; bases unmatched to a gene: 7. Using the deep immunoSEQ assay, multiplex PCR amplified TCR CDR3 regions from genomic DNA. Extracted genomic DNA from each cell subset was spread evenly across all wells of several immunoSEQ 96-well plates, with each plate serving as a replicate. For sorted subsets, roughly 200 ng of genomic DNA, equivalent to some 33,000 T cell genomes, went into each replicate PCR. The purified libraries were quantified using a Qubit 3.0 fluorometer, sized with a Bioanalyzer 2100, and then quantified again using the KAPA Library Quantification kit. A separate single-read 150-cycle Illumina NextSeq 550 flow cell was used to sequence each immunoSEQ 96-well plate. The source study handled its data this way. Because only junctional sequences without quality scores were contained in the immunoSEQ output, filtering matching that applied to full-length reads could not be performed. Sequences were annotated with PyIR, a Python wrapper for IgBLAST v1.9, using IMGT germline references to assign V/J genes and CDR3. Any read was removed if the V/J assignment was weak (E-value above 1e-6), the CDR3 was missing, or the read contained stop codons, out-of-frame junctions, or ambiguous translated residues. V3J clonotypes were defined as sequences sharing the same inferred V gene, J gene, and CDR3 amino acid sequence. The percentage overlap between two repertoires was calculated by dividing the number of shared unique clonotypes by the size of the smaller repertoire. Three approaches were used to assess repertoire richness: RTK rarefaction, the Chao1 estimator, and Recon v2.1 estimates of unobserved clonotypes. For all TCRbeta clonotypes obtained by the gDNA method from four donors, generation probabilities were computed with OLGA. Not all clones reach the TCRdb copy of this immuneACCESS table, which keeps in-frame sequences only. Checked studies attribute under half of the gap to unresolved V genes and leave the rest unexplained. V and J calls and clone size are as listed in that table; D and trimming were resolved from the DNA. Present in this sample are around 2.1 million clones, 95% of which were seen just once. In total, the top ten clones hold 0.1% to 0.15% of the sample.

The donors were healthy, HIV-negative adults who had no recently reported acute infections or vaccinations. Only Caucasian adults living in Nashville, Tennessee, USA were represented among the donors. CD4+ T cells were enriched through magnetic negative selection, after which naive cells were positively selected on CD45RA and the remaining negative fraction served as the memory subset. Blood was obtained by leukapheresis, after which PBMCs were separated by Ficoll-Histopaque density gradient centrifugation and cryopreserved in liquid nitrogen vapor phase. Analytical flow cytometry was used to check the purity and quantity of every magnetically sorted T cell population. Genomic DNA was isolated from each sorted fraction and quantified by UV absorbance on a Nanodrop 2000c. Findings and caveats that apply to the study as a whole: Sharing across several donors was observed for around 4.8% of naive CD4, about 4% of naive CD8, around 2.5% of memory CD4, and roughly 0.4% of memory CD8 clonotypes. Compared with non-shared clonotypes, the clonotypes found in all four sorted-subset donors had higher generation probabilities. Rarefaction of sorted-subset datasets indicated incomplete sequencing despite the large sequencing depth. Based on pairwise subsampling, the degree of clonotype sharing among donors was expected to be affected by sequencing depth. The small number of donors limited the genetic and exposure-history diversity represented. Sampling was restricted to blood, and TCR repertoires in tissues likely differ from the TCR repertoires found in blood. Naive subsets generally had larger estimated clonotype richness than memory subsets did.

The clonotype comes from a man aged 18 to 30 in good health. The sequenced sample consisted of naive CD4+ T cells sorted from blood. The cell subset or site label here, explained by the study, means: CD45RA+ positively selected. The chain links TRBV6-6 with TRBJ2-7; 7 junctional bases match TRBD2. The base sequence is TGTGCCAGCAGTAGGGAGGGAGGGCGCTACGAGCAGTACTTC. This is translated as CASSREGGRYEQYF.